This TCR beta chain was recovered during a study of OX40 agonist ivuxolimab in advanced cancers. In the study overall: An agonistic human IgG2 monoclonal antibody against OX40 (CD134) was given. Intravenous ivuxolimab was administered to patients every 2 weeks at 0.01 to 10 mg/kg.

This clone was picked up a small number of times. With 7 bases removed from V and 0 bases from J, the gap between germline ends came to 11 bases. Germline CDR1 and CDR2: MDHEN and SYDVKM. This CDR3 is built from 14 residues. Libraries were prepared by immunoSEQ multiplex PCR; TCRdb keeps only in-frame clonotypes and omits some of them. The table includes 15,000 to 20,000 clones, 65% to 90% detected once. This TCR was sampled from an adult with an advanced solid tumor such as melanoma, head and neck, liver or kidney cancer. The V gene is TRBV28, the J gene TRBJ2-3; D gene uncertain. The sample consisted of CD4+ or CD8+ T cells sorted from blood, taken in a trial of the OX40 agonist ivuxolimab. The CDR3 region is CASNIIDSTDTQYF. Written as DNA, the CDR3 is TGTGCCAGCAACATCATCGATAGCACAGATACGCAGTATTTT.